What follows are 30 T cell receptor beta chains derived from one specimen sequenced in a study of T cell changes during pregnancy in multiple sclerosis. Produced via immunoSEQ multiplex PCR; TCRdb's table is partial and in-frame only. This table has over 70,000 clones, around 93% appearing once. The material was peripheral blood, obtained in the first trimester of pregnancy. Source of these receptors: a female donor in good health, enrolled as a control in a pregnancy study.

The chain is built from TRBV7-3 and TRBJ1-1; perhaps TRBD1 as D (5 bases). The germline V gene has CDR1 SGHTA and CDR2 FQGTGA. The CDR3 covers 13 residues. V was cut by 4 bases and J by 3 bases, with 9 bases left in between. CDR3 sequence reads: CASSSREDTEAFF. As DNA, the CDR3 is TGTGCCAGCAGCTCCAGGGAGGACACTGAAGCTTTCTTT.

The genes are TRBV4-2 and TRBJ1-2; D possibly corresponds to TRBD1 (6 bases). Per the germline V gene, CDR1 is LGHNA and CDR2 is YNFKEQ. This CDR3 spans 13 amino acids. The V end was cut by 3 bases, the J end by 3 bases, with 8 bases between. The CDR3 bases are TGTGCCAGCAGCCATGCAGGGGACTATGGCTACACCTTC. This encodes CASSHAGDYGYTF.

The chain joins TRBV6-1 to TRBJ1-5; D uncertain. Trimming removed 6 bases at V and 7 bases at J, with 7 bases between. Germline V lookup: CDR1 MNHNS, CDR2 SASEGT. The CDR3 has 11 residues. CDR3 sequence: CASSRGQPQHF. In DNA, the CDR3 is TGTGCCAGCAGCCGGGGACAGCCCCAGCATTTT.

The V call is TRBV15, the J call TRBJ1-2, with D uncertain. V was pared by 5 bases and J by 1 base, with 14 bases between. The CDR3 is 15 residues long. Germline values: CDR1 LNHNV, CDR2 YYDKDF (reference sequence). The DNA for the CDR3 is TGTGCCACCAGCGAAGATGGAGCGGTTAACTATGGCTACACCTTC. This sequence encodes CATSEDGAVNYGYTF.

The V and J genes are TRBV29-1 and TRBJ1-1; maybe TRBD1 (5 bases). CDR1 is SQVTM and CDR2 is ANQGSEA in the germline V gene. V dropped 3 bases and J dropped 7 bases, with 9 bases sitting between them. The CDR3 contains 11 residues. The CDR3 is CSVDGGFEAFF. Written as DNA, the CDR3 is TGCAGCGTTGACGGGGGTTTTGAAGCTTTCTTT.

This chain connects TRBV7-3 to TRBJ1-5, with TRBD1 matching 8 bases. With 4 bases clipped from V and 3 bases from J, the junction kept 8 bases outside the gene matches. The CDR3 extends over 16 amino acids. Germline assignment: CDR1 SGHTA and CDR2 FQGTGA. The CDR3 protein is CASSSWTGSHNQPQHF. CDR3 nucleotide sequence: TGTGCCAGCAGCTCCTGGACAGGGTCGCACAATCAGCCCCAGCATTTT.

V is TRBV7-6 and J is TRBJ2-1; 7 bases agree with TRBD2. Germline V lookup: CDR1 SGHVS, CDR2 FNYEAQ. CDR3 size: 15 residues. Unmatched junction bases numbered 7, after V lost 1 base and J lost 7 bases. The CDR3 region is CASSLVQGAGNEQFF. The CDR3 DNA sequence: TGTGCCAGCAGCTTAGTTCAGGGAGCGGGGAATGAGCAGTTCTTC.

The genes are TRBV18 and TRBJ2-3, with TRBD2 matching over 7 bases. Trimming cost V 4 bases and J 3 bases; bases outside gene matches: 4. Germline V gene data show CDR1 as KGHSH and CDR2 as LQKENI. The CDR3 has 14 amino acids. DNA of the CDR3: TGTGCCAGCTCACATGGACTAGAGACAGATACGCAGTATTTT. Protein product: CASSHGLETDTQYF.

CDR3 protein: CASSQVLQQGAETQYF. CDR3 DNA sequence: TGCGCCAGCAGCCAAGTTCTTCAACAGGGGGCGGAGACCCAGTACTTC. This chain links TRBV4-3 with TRBJ2-5; 9 bases agree with TRBD1. The CDR3 length is 16 residues. Germline CDR1 is LGHNA and CDR2 is YSLEER. V trimming: 1 base; J trimming: 5 bases; junction bases outside the gene matches: 8.

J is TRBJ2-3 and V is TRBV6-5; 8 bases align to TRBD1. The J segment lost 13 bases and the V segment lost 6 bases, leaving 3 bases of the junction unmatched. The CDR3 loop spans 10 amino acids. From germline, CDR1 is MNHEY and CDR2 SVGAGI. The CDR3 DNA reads TGTGCCAGCAGCCTGGACAGGGAGTATTTT. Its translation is CASSLDREYF.

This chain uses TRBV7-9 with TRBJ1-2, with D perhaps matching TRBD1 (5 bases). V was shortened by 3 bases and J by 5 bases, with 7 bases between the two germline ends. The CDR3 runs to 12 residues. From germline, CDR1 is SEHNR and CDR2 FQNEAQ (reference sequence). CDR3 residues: CASSLEGYGYTF. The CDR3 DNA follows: TGTGCCAGCAGCTTGGAGGGGTATGGCTACACCTTC.

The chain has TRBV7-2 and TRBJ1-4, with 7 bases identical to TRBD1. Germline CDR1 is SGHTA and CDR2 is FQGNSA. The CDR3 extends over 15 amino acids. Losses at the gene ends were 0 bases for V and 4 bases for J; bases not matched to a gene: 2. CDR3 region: CASSLAAGGNEKLFF. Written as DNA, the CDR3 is TGTGCCAGCAGCTTAGCGGCAGGGGGTAATGAAAAACTGTTTTTT.

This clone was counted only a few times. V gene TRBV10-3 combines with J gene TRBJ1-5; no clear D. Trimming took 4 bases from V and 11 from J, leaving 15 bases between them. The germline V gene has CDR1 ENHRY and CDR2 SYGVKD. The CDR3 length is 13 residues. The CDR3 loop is CAISVREDSTQHF. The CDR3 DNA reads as TGTGCCATCAGTGTAAGGGAGGACTCCACCCAGCATTTT.

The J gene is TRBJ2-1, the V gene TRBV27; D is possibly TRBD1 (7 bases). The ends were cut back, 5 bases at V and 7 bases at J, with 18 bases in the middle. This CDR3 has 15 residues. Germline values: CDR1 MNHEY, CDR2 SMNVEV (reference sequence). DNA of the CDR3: TGTGCCAGCAGTCCCCGCGGGGCAGGGGGGAATGAGCAGTTCTTC. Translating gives CASSPRGAGGNEQFF.

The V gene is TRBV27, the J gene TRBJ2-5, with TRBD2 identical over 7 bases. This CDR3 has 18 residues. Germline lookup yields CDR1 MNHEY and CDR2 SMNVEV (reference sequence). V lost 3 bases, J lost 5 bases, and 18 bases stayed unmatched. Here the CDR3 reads CASSLGRAGSLVRETQYF. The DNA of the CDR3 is TGTGCCAGCAGTTTGGGGAGGGCAGGGAGCCTAGTAAGGGAGACCCAGTACTTC.

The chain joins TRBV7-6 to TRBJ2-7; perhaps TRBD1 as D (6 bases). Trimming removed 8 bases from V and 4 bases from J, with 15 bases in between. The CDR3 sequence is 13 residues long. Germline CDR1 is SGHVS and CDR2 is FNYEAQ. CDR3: CASSRLGGYEQYF. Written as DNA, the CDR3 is TGTGCCAGCTCAAGGTTAGGGGGATACGAGCAGTACTTC. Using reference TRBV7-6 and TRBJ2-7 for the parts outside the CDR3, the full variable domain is GAGVSQSPRYKVTKRGQDVALRCDPISGHVSLYWYRQALGQGPEFLTYFNYEAQQDKSGLPNDRFSAERPEGSISTLTIQRTEQRDSAMYRCASSRLGGYEQYFGPGTRLTVT.

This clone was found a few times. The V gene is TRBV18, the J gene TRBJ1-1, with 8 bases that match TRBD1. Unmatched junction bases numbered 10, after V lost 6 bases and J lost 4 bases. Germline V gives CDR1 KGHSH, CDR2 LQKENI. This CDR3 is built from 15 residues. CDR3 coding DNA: TGTGCCAGCTCCCGAACAGGGGGGGGAAGCACTGAAGCTTTCTTT. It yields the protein CASSRTGGGSTEAFF.

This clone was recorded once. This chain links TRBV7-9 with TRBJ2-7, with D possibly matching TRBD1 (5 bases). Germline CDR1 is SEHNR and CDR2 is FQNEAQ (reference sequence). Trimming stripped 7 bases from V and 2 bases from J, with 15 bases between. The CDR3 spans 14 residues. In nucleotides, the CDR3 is TGTGCCAGCATCCCCCCCCAGGGTACCTACGAGCAGTACTTC. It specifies CASIPPQGTYEQYF.

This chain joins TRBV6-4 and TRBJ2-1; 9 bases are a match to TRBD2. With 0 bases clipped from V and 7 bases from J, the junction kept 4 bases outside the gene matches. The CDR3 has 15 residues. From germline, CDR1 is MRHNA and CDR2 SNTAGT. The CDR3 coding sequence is TGTGCCAGCAGTGACTCTAGCGGGGGCGGGAATGAGCAGTTCTTC. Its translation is CASSDSSGGGNEQFF.

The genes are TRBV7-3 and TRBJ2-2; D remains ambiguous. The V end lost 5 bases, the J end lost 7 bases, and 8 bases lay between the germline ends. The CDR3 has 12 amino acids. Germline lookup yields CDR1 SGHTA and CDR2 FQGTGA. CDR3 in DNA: TGTGCCAGCAGCCCGGAGCGCGGGGAGCTGTTTTTT. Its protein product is CASSPERGELFF.

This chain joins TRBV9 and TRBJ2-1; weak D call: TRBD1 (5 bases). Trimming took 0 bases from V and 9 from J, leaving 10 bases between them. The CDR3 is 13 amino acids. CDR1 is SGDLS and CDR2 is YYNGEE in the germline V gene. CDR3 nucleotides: TGTGCCAGCAGCGTAGGCAGGGTGAGTGAGCAGTTCTTC. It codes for CASSVGRVSEQFF.

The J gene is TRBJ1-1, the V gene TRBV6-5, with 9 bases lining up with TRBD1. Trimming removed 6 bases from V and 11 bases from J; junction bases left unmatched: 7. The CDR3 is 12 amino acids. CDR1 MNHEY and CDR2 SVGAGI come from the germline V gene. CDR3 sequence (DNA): TGTGCCAGCAGCCGGGGACAGGGACCCGCTTTCTTT. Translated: CASSRGQGPAFF.

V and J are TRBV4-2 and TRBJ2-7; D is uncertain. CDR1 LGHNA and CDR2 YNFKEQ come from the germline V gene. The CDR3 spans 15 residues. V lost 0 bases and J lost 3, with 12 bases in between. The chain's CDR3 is CASSQDQALSYEQYF. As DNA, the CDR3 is TGTGCCAGCAGCCAAGATCAGGCCTTGAGCTACGAGCAGTACTTC.

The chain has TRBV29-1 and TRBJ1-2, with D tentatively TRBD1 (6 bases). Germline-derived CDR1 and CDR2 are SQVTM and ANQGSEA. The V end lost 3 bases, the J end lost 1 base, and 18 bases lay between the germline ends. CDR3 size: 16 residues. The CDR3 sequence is CSVEGWGGRDNYGYTF. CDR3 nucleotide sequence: TGCAGCGTTGAGGGATGGGGGGGCAGGGATAACTATGGCTACACCTTC.

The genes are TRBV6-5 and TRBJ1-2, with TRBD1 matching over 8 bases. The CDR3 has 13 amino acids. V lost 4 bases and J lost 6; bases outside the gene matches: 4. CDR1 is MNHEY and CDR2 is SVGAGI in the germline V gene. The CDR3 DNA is TGTGCCAGCAGTTTTCAGGGGGCAAATGGCTACACCTTC. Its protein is CASSFQGANGYTF.

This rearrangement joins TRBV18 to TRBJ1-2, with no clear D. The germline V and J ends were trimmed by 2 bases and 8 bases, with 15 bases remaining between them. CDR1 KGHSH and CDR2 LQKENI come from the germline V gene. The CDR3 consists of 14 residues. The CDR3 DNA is TGTGCCAGCTCACCAATACTGGAGAAAGAGGGCTACACCTTC. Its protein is CASSPILEKEGYTF.

CDR3 nucleotide sequence: TGTGCCAGCACCGAAGGAGGGGGCGGGAAGACCCAGTACTTC. It yields the protein CASTEGGGGKTQYF. The rearrangement joins TRBV6-5 to TRBJ2-5; possibly TRBD1 for D (7 bases). Germline CDR1 reads MNHEY; CDR2 reads SVGAGI. The CDR3 sequence is 14 residues long. Trimming took off 7 bases at V and 6 bases at J, with 18 bases between the two ends.

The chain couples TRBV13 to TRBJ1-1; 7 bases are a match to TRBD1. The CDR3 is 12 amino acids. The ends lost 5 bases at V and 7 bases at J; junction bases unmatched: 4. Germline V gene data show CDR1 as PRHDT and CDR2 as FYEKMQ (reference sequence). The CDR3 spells CASSVTGDEAFF. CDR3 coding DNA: TGTGCCAGCAGCGTAACAGGGGATGAAGCTTTCTTT.

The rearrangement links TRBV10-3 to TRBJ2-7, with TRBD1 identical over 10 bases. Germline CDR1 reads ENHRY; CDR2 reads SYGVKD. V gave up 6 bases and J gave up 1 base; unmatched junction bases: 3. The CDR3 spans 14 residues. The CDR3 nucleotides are TGTGCCATCAGGGGGGACAGGGGTTCCTACGAGCAGTACTTC. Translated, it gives CAIRGDRGSYEQYF.

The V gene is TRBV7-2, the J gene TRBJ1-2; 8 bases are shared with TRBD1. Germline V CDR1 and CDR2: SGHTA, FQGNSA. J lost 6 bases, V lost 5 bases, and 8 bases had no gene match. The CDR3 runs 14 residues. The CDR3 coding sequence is TGTGCCAGCAGCCCTCTCCAGGGGGCCCATGGCTACACCTTC. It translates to CASSPLQGAHGYTF.